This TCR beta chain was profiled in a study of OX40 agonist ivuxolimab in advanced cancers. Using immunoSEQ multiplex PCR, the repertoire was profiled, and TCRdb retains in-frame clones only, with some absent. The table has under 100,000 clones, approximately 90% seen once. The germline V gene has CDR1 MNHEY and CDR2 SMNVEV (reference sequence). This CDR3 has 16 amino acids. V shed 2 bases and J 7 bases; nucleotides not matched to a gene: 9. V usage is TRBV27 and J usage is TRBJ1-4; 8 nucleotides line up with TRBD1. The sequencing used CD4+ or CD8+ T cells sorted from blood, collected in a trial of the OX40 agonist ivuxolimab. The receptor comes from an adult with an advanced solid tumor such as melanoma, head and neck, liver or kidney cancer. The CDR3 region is CASSLAQGAGVEKLFF. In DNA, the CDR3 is TGTGCCAGCAGTTTAGCGCAGGGGGCTGGGGTTGAAAAACTGTTTTTT.